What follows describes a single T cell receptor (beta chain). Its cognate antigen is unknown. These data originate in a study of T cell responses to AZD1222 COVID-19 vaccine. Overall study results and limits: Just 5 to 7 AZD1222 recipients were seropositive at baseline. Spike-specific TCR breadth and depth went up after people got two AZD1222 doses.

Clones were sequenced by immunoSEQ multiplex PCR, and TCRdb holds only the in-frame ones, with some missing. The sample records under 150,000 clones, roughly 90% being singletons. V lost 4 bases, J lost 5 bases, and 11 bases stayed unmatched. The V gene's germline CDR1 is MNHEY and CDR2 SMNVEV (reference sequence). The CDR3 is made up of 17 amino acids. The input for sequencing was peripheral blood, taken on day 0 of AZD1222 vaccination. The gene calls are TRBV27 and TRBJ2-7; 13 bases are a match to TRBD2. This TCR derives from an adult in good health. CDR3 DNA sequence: TGTGCCAGCAGTTCGCGGACTAGCGGGAGTATGGGGAACGAGCAGTACTTC. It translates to CASSSRTSGSMGNEQYF.